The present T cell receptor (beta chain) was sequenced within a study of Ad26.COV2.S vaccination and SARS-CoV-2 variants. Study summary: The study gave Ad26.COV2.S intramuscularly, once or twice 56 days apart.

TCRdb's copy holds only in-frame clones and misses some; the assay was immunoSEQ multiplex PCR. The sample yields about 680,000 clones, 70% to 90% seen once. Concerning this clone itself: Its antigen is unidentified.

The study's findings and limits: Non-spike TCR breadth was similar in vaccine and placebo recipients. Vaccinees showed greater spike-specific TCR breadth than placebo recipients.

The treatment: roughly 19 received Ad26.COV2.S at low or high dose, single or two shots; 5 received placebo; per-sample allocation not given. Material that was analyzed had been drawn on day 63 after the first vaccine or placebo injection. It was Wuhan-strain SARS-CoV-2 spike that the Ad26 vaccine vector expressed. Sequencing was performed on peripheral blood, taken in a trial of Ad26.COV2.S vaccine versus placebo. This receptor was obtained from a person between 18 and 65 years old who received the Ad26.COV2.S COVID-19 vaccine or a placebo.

This CDR3 reads CAWEVLNEQFF. For the CDR3, the DNA is TGTGCCTGGGAGGTTCTCAATGAGCAGTTCTTC. The chain uses TRBV30 and TRBJ2-1; D gene ambiguous. Trimming pared 5 bases from V and 6 bases from J, leaving 8 bases between. This CDR3 spans 11 amino acids. Germline assignment: CDR1 GTSNPN and CDR2 SVGIG (reference sequence).